These 10 T cell receptor beta chains were all obtained from the same sample, sequenced in a study of T-cell reconstitution after alpha-beta-depleted transplantation in children. For TCRbeta, the library was prepared with unique molecular identifiers. TCRdb ran MiXCR on the PCR reads and lists one entry per CDR3 protein. This repertoire shows around 6,700 distinct CDR3 sequences, 16% found once; its top ten account for 13% to 15%. The source material was PBMCs, sampled before TCRalphabeta/CD19-depleted stem cell transplant. The receptors were gathered from a boy aged 2-15 years with acute lymphoblastic leukemia, due to receive a stem cell transplant.

This clonotype was seen repeatedly, ten times or more. The chain recombines TRBV6-1 with TRBJ1-1; TRBD1 matches 7 bases. The CDR3 length is 14 residues. From germline, CDR1 is MNHNS and CDR2 SASEGT. After removal of 6 bases from V and 4 bases from J, the junction contained 8 bases not matched to a gene. In nucleotides, the CDR3 is TGTGCCAGCAGACCACAGGGGTTTGGCACTGAAGCTTTCTTT. It is translated as CASRPQGFGTEAFF.

The J gene is TRBJ1-5, the V gene TRBV23-1; unclear D gene. Being an ORF, TRBV23-1 has a function that is uncertain. The CDR3 loop spans 14 amino acids. V was trimmed by 9 bases and J by 6 bases, leaving 18 bases between them. DNA for the CDR3: TGCGCCAGTCTTGGACCGCTGATGGTTCAGCCCCAGCATTTT. It translates to CASLGPLMVQPQHF.

The chain carries TRBV23-1 and TRBJ2-7; 10 positions agree with TRBD1. TRBV23-1 carries the ORF label, with uncertain function. The junction had 19 bases not matched to a gene; V was cut back by 8 bases and J by 3 bases. This CDR3 contains 18 residues. The CDR3 region is CASAPGQGIDPKCYEQYF. In nucleotides, the CDR3 is TGCGCCAGCGCTCCGGGACAGGGGATCGATCCTAAATGCTACGAGCAGTACTTC.

This clonotype occurred many times. V gene TRBV2 combines with J gene TRBJ2-3, with 7 positions matching TRBD2. Germline loops: CDR1 SNHLY, CDR2 FYNNEI. J was trimmed by 3 bases and V by 3 bases; bases with no gene match: 9. The CDR3 consists of 16 residues. CDR3 sequence reads: CASSELGLAVTDTQYF. DNA for the CDR3: TGTGCCAGCAGTGAGTTAGGTCTAGCGGTGACAGATACGCAGTATTTT.

This clonotype occurred many times. The chain is built from TRBV5-1 and TRBJ1-1; 12 positions agree with TRBD1. The CDR3 is made up of 18 amino acids. CDR1 is SGHRS, CDR2 YFSETQ, per germline. The trim removed 4 bases at V and 11 bases at J, leaving 21 bases unmatched. The CDR3 loop reads CASSPWMGQGATGASAFF. CDR3 DNA: TGCGCCAGCAGCCCTTGGATGGGACAGGGGGCGACCGGTGCTTCGGCTTTCTTT. Filled out from reference TRBV5-1 and TRBJ1-1, the complete variable domain reads KAGVTQTPRYLIKTRGQQVTLSCSPISGHRSVSWYQQTPGQGLQFLFEYFSETQRNKGNFPGRFSGRQFSNSRSEMNVSTLELGDSALYLCASSPWMGQGATGASAFFGQGTRLTVV.

This clonotype was counted ten times or more. The chain links TRBV2 to TRBJ2-3, with D perhaps being TRBD1 or TRBD2 (5 bases each). CDR1 and CDR2 (germline): SNHLY, FYNNEI. This CDR3 comprises 12 residues. Trimming shortened V by 4 bases and J by 12 bases, and 14 bases separated the two germline ends. CDR3: CASSAPGPLQYF. For the CDR3, the DNA is TGTGCCAGCAGTGCCCCGGGACCCCTCCAGTATTTT.

V is TRBV13 and J is TRBJ2-2; D may be TRBD1 (6 bases). Trimming removed 4 bases at V and 10 bases at J, with 16 bases between. The length of the CDR3 is 14 residues. From germline, CDR1 is PRHDT and CDR2 FYEKMQ (reference sequence). CDR3 sequence: CASSSSRTAKELFF. The CDR3 DNA follows: TGTGCCAGCAGCTCCTCCCGGACAGCTAAGGAGCTGTTTTTT.

This clonotype was recorded many times. This sequence joins TRBV3-1 and TRBJ1-5, with a tentative D call TRBD1 (5 bases). Trimming removed 3 bases from V and 2 bases from J, with 11 bases in between. Germline V CDR1 and CDR2: LGHDT, YNNKEL (reference sequence). CDR3 length equals 15 residues. The CDR3 sequence: CASSQGGLGNQPQHF. The CDR3 DNA is TGTGCCAGCAGCCAGGGGGGATTGGGCAATCAGCCCCAGCATTTT.

This clonotype was seen many times. The chain couples TRBV4-3 to TRBJ1-5, with D hard to call. V lost 0 bases and J 9 bases, leaving 9 bases between the germline ends. Per germline, CDR1 LGHNA and CDR2 YSLEER. The CDR3 has 13 residues. The CDR3 protein is CASSQEKGTPQHF. CDR3 DNA sequence: TGCGCCAGCAGCCAAGAAAAAGGAACGCCCCAGCATTTT.

This clonotype was observed many times. The V call is TRBV20-1, the J call TRBJ2-5, with 12 bases aligning to TRBD2. The CDR3 sequence is 15 residues long. V dropped 6 bases and J dropped 2; count of bases not matched to a gene: 7. The germline V gene encodes CDR1 DFQATT and CDR2 SNEGSKA (reference sequence). The CDR3 region has the DNA TGCAGTGCCAGGCTAGCGGGGGGGCGACAAGAGACCCAGTACTTC. This gives the protein CSARLAGGRQETQYF.